These 5 T cell receptor beta chains originate from one sample sequenced in a study of T cell changes during pregnancy in multiple sclerosis. Assay used: immunoSEQ multiplex PCR; TCRdb lists only in-frame clones, some missing. Of about 59,000 clones detected, approximately 90% appear once; the ten largest clones hold about 3%. Sample: peripheral blood, taken in the third trimester of pregnancy. The receptors originated from a female donor in good health, enrolled as a control in a pregnancy study.

CDR3 DNA: TGTGCCAGCAGGCGGGGGGGCCTACAGGAGAATGCCGGCTACGAGCAGTACTTC. As protein: CASRRGGLQENAGYEQYF. The rearrangement uses TRBV5-6 and TRBJ2-5; 9 bases are shared with TRBD2. The DNA end is a closer match to TRBJ2-7, so the J assignment may be wrong. The CDR3 has 18 residues. CDR1 SGHDT and CDR2 YYEEEE come from the germline V gene.

The chain employs TRBV19 and TRBJ2-1, with D tentatively TRBD2 (7 bases). Trimming left V 2 bases short and J 7 bases short, with 21 bases between. CDR1 and CDR2 from the germline V gene are LNHDA and SQIVND (reference sequence). The CDR3 contains 17 residues. The CDR3: CASSIRAQGGVLNEQFF. The DNA of the CDR3 is TGTGCCAGTAGTATACGGGCACAGGGAGGGGTACTAAATGAGCAGTTCTTC. The full variable domain, its missing parts supplied by reference TRBV19 and TRBJ2-1, is DGGITQSPKYLFRKEGQNVTLSCEQNLNHDAMYWYRQDPGQGLRLIYYSQIVNDFQKGDIAEGYSVSREKKESFPLTVTSAQKNPTAFYLCASSIRAQGGVLNEQFFGPGTRLTVL.

Turning to this clone: Sequence at one end of the junction differs from germline and may be a read error. The rearrangement uses TRBV18 and TRBJ2-7; possibly TRBD1 for D (6 bases). The CDR3 is 13 residues long. Per germline, CDR1 KGHSH and CDR2 LQKENI. The CDR3 region is CASSPEYNVGTSF. The CDR3 nucleotides are TGTGCCAGCTCACCAGAATATAACGTCGGGACATCTTTC. The variable domain in full, with the rest retrieved from reference TRBV18 and TRBJ2-7, is NAGVMQNPRHLVRRRGQEARLRCSPMKGHSHVYWYRQLPEEGLKFMVYLQKENIIDESGMPKERFSAEFPKEGPSILRIQQVVRGDSAAYFCASSPEYNVGTSFGPGTRLTVT.

This chain uses TRBV5-4 with TRBJ2-5; TRBD1 might be the D (6 bases). Germline CDR1 reads SGHNT; CDR2 reads YYREEE (reference sequence). The V end lost 0 bases, the J end lost 4 bases, and 13 bases lay between the germline ends. The CDR3 has 15 residues. CDR3 in DNA: TGTGCCAGCAGCTTGGCCCCAGGGGATGGAGAGACCCAGTACTTC. Translating it yields CASSLAPGDGETQYF.

This clone was counted once. This chain uses TRBV7-2 with TRBJ2-7, with D possibly matching TRBD2 (6 bases). The ends were cut back, 5 bases at V and 7 bases at J, with 15 bases in the middle. The CDR3 extends over 13 amino acids. From germline, CDR1 is SGHTA and CDR2 FQGNSA. In DNA, the CDR3 is TGTGCCAGCAGCAAGGACTACTCCCTGGAGCAGTACTTC. Amino acids: CASSKDYSLEQYF.